The 22 T cell receptor beta chains reported below all come from one sample, sequenced in a study of cytomegalovirus exposure and HLA in healthy donors. The PCR was carried out with 60 Vbeta primers and 13 Jbeta primers. Sequencing used immunoSEQ multiplex PCR; TCRdb keeps in-frame clones, though not all of them. The data contain 150,000 to 200,000 clones, around 78% of them singletons. What was sequenced was PBMCs. The receptors originated from a woman aged 50 to 65 in good health and CMV-seropositive.

CDR3 DNA: TGTGCCAGCAGCCGGGACAGGGGCATTTTTGATACGCAGTATTTT. Residues: CASSRDRGIFDTQYF. The chain joins TRBV6-1 to TRBJ2-3; 10 bases line up with TRBD1. The CDR3 sequence is 15 residues long. V was clipped by 6 bases and J by 6 bases; unmatched bases: 9. Germline assignment: CDR1 MNHNS and CDR2 SASEGT.

This clone was seen a few times. The chain has TRBV5-6 and TRBJ2-5; a possible D gene is TRBD2 (6 bases). V lost 0 bases to trimming and J lost 4 bases, with 13 bases between them. Germline CDR1 reads SGHDT; CDR2 reads YYEEEE. The CDR3 extends over 15 amino acids. CDR3 DNA sequence: TGTGCCAGCAGCTTGGTTTGGGGGGTCGGAGAGACCCAGTACTTC. This translates into CASSLVWGVGETQYF. The variable domain in full, with the rest retrieved from reference TRBV5-6 and TRBJ2-5, is DAGVTQSPTHLIKTRGQQVTLRCSPKSGHDTVSWYQQALGQGPQFIFQYYEEEERQRGNFPDRFSGHQFPNYSSELNVNALLLGDSALYLCASSLVWGVGETQYFGPGTRLLVL.

This chain joins TRBV9 and TRBJ2-7, with D perhaps TRBD1 (5 bases). Trimming cost V 1 base and J 3 bases, with 8 bases left between them. This CDR3 is built from 13 residues. Germline CDR1 reads SGDLS; CDR2 reads YYNGEE. Here the CDR3 DNA reads TGTGCCAGCAGCGTAAGCAGGGACTACGAGCAGTACTTC. Translating it yields CASSVSRDYEQYF.

About this clone itself: The sample carries other DNA sequences with the same CDR3. The chain recombines TRBV7-9 with TRBJ1-1; 8 nucleotides line up with TRBD1. The V gene end was trimmed by 2 bases and the J gene end by 8 bases; junction bases not matched to a gene: 10. Germline loops: CDR1 SEHNR, CDR2 FQNEAQ (reference sequence). There are 15 residues in the CDR3. In nucleotides, the CDR3 is TGTGCCAGCAGCTTATCCGGGACAGGCGGGACCGAAGCTTTCTTT. Translating it yields CASSLSGTGGTEAFF.

The chain is built from TRBV7-2 and TRBJ2-7; D not resolved. V shed 3 bases and J shed 7 bases, with 7 bases lying between them. This CDR3 spans 11 amino acids. CDR1 SGHTA and CDR2 FQGNSA come from the germline V gene. The CDR3 DNA reads TGTGCCAGCAGCTTGCACATGGAGCAGTACTTC. It encodes CASSLHMEQYF.

This chain connects TRBV7-9 to TRBJ2-3, with TRBD2 matching 8 bases. The germline V gene has CDR1 SEHNR and CDR2 FQNEAQ (reference sequence). Trimming at V came to 5 bases and at J to 0 bases, leaving 7 bases not matched to a gene. The CDR3 length is 16 residues. CDR3 in amino acids: CASSLRGGTSTDTQYF. Here the CDR3 DNA reads TGTGCCAGCAGCCTCCGGGGGGGAACTAGCACAGATACGCAGTATTTT.

This clone was counted once. The rearrangement joins TRBV19 to TRBJ2-3; possibly TRBD1 for D (5 bases). This CDR3 is 16 amino acids long. Germline assignment: CDR1 LNHDA and CDR2 SQIVND (reference sequence). The V gene lost 1 base and the J gene lost 0 bases, with 11 bases spanning the gap. The CDR3 sequence: CASSIADIRSTDTQYF. The CDR3 DNA follows: TGTGCCAGTAGTATAGCGGACATCCGAAGCACAGATACGCAGTATTTT.

This clone was observed once. The chain uses TRBV5-4 and TRBJ2-2; D is possibly TRBD2 (5 bases). The V gene lost 0 bases and the J gene lost 6 bases, with 15 bases spanning the gap. Germline lookup yields CDR1 SGHNT and CDR2 YYREEE (reference sequence). The CDR3 sequence is 16 residues long. DNA of the CDR3: TGTGCCAGCAGCTTGGCCGGGAAATTGGAATCCGGGGAGCTGTTTTTT. Translation: CASSLAGKLESGELFF.

This chain joins TRBV5-1 and TRBJ1-1; no clear D gene. Germline V gene sequence: CDR1 SGHRS, CDR2 YFSETQ. Trimming cost V 4 bases and J 2 bases, with 9 bases left between them. CDR3 length equals 13 residues. CDR3 residues: CASSRSLNTEAFF. The CDR3 nucleotides read TGCGCCAGCAGCCGTTCCCTCAACACTGAAGCTTTCTTT.

This rearrangement joins TRBV5-1 to TRBJ2-1, with TRBD2 identical over 8 bases. Germline V CDR1 and CDR2: SGHRS, YFSETQ. V trimming: 5 bases; J trimming: 4 bases; junction bases outside the gene matches: 8. The CDR3 runs to 15 residues. For the CDR3, the DNA is TGCGCCAGCAGGTACTCGGGGGGGAGGTACAATGAGCAGTTCTTC. Its protein product is CASRYSGGRYNEQFF.

The chain has TRBV6-5 and TRBJ2-7, with D perhaps TRBD1 (6 bases). Per germline, CDR1 MNHEY and CDR2 SVGAGI. CDR3 size: 16 residues. V shed 0 bases and J shed 2 bases, with 14 bases lying between them. CDR3 loop: CASSYSLNRETYEQYF. The CDR3 DNA follows: TGTGCCAGCAGTTACTCACTAAACAGGGAGACCTACGAGCAGTACTTC.

The chain carries TRBV11-3 and TRBJ2-1, with 8 positions matching TRBD1. CDR1 SGHNT and CDR2 YENEEA come from the germline V gene. The CDR3 has 15 residues. V was pared by 4 bases and J by 5 bases, with 7 bases of the junction left unmatched. The CDR3 DNA sequence: TGTGCCAGCAGCTCTAGGGACAGGTTTGACAATGAGCAGTTCTTC. Protein sequence: CASSSRDRFDNEQFF.

The V and J genes are TRBV9 and TRBJ2-3; TRBD2 matches 10 bases. This CDR3 has 16 amino acids. Trimming at V came to 0 bases and at J to 2 bases, leaving 3 bases not matched to a gene. Per germline, CDR1 SGDLS and CDR2 YYNGEE. CDR3 DNA: TGTGCCAGCAGCGTAGGGACTAGCGGTTACACAGATACGCAGTATTTT. This encodes CASSVGTSGYTDTQYF. Combining the CDR3 with reference TRBV9 and TRBJ2-3 gives the whole variable domain DSGVTQTPKHLITATGQRVTLRCSPRSGDLSVYWYQQSLDQGLQFLIQYYNGEERAKGNILERFSAQQFPDLHSELNLSSLELGDSALYFCASSVGTSGYTDTQYFGPGTRLTVL.

This chain uses TRBV27 with TRBJ1-5; no clear D. The germline CDR1 and CDR2 sequences are MNHEY and SMNVEV (reference sequence). Between the trimmed V and J ends, which lost 5 bases and 5 bases, there was a span of 4 bases. The CDR3 contains 11 residues. The CDR3 coding sequence is TGTGCCAGCAGTCCAGATCAGCCCCAGCATTTT. Protein product: CASSPDQPQHF.

CDR3 protein: CASSTRTGGFNEQFF. The CDR3, as DNA: TGTGCCAGTAGTACTCGGACAGGGGGCTTCAATGAGCAGTTCTTC. The chain joins TRBV19 to TRBJ2-1; 11 bases map to TRBD1. CDR1 LNHDA and CDR2 SQIVND come from the germline V gene (reference sequence). Trimming cost V 4 bases and J 6 bases; bases outside gene matches: 5. This CDR3 comprises 15 residues.

The V call is TRBV4-3, the J call TRBJ2-2; TRBD1 might be the D (5 bases). Looked up from germline, CDR1 is LGHNA and CDR2 is YSLEER. Trimming took 1 base from V and 4 from J, leaving 10 bases between them. The CDR3 is 15 amino acids. The CDR3 sequence is CASSQVPGLTGELFF. The CDR3 coding sequence is TGCGCCAGCAGCCAAGTCCCAGGGCTCACCGGGGAGCTGTTTTTT.

This clone was picked up a small number of times. This chain connects TRBV11-2 to TRBJ1-2, with TRBD1 identical over 8 bases. After removal of 5 bases from V and 8 bases from J, the junction contained 16 bases not matched to a gene. Germline V gene lookup returns CDR1 SGHAT and CDR2 FQNNGV. The CDR3 totals 16 residues. The chain's CDR3 is CASSPRTGPGTEGYTF. CDR3 sequence (DNA): TGTGCCAGCAGCCCCAGGACAGGGCCGGGGACGGAGGGCTACACCTTC.

The CDR3 region has the DNA TGTGCCAGCAGGAAGGGGGGACAGGGGTCATCAGAGCAGTACTTC. Residues: CASRKGGQGSSEQYF. This chain links TRBV27 with TRBJ2-7, with 10 bases identical to TRBD1. This CDR3 spans 15 amino acids. Germline V CDR1 and CDR2: MNHEY, SMNVEV (reference sequence). Losses at the gene ends were 6 bases for V and 7 bases for J; bases not matched to a gene: 12.

This clone was seen more than once but under ten times. The genes are TRBV9 and TRBJ1-2; the D gene is possibly TRBD1 (6 bases). Trimming took 7 bases from V and 4 from J, leaving 11 bases between them. The V gene's germline CDR1 is SGDLS and CDR2 YYNGEE. CDR3 length equals 12 residues. The CDR3 here is CASSRDTYGYTF. The DNA for the CDR3 is TGTGCCAGCTCCCGGGACACCTATGGCTACACCTTC.

The table lists this clone with a few counts. The chain uses TRBV13 and TRBJ2-7; 11 bases map to TRBD2. This CDR3 is 16 amino acids long. Germline CDR1 and CDR2: PRHDT and FYEKMQ (reference sequence). V shed 4 bases and J 0 bases; nucleotides not matched to a gene: 5. The CDR3 DNA sequence: TGTGCCAGCAGCTCGCGGACTAGCGGGCGCTCCTACGAGCAGTACTTC. It specifies CASSSRTSGRSYEQYF.

This chain uses TRBV5-4 with TRBJ2-6; 10 nucleotides agree with TRBD2. This CDR3 is built from 18 residues. CDR1 is SGHNT, CDR2 YYREEE, per germline (reference sequence). J lost 4 bases, V lost 2 bases, and 9 bases had no gene match. The CDR3, as DNA: TGTGCCAGCAGCTTAGGTGGACTAGCGGAGCCGGGGGCCAACGTCCTGACTTTC. This encodes CASSLGGLAEPGANVLTF.

The V call is TRBV19, the J call TRBJ1-3, with TRBD1 matching over 8 bases. This CDR3 has 15 residues. Germline lookup yields CDR1 LNHDA and CDR2 SQIVND (reference sequence). With 5 bases clipped from V and 4 bases from J, the junction kept 7 bases outside the gene matches. The CDR3 here is CASSDRGSAGNTIYF. The CDR3 nucleotides read TGTGCCAGTAGTGACAGGGGATCTGCCGGAAACACCATATATTTT.